These T cell receptor beta chains were read from a single sample in a study of cytomegalovirus exposure and HLA in healthy donors. Profiled with immunoSEQ multiplex PCR; TCRdb holds only in-frame clones, not every one. This repertoire shows approximately 100,000 clones, around 79% found once; its top ten account for over 12%. The specimen sequenced was PBMCs. Source of these receptors: a male donor in good health and CMV-seropositive. The CDR3 runs from the conserved cysteine through the conserved F or W. Fields, in order: D gene, V gene, J gene, clone size, CDR3 DNA, CDR3 protein. D genes are given only for firm matches. Size tells how often a clone was seen (once, few, many) or the class of an expanded clone, and some rows leave it out.

TRBD1	TRBV5-4	TRBJ1-1	once	TGTGCCAGCAGCCCCAGGACAGGGACGAACACTGAAGCTTTCTTT	CASSPRTGTNTEAFF
TRBD2	TRBV30	TRBJ2-5	NA	TGTGCCTGGAGTGAGCTAGCGGGGGCCCCTACCCAGTACTTC	CAWSELAGAPTQYF
TRBD1	TRBV10-3	TRBJ1-1	NA	TGTGCCATTGGACAGGGCCATGACACTGAAGCTTTCTTT	CAIGQGHDTEAFF
NA	TRBV11-2	TRBJ2-5	NA	TGTGCCAGCAGCCCACGAGGGGAGACCCAGTACTTC	CASSPRGETQYF
TRBD1	TRBV19	TRBJ2-3	NA	TGTGCCAGTAGTTCATGGGACAGGGGAGATACGCAGTATTTT	CASSSWDRGDTQYF
TRBD1	TRBV5-1	TRBJ2-7	NA	TGCGCCAGTGCAGCGGCGACAGGGAGCTACGAGCAGTACTTC	CASAAATGSYEQYF
TRBD1	TRBV19	TRBJ1-5	NA	TGTGCCAGTACTCGAAAGGGACAGGGGAAAGGGGCCCAGCATTTT	CASTRKGQGKGAQHF
TRBD2	TRBV7-2	TRBJ2-3	NA	TGTGCCAGCAGCGAGCCCAGCGGGGGAGGGACGCAGTATTTT	CASSEPSGGGTQYF
NA	TRBV27	TRBJ1-6	few	TGTGCCAGCAGTCCAAATTATAATTCACCCCTCCACTTT	CASSPNYNSPLHF
NA	TRBV18	TRBJ1-4	NA	TGTGCCAGCTCACCAGGACTTAATGAAAAACTGTTTTTT	CASSPGLNEKLFF
TRBD1	TRBV5-5	TRBJ1-5	NA	TGTGCCAGCAGCAAGGGTGACGAGGGGGCCTACAATCAGCCCCAGCATTTT	CASSKGDEGAYNQPQHF
TRBD2	TRBV7-8	TRBJ2-5	NA	TGTGCCAGCAGCTTATCAGCGGGGGGGCCAGAGACCCAGTACTTC	CASSLSAGGPETQYF
NA	TRBV2	TRBJ2-7	NA	TGTGCCAGCAGTGTTCGCTACGAGCAGTACTTC	CASSVRYEQYF
NA	TRBV7-8	TRBJ2-1	NA	TGTGCCAGCAGCTTAGAGGCAGGGTTCGGCAATGAGCAGTTCTTC	CASSLEAGFGNEQFF
NA	TRBV14	TRBJ1-1	NA	TGTGCCAGCAGCCATAAGGACAGACTGAACACTGAAGCTTTCTTT	CASSHKDRLNTEAFF
TRBD1	TRBV6-4	TRBJ1-2	few	TGTGCCAGCAGTGACCAACCCGGACAGGGGCGCGGTGGCTACACCTTC	CASSDQPGQGRGGYTF
TRBD2	TRBV5-6	TRBJ2-5	NA	TGTGCCAGCAGCTTGATTTCCGGGGGGGCTGTAGAGACCCAGTACTTC	CASSLISGGAVETQYF
TRBD2	TRBV30	TRBJ2-3	once	TGTGCCTGGACCCTTAGCGGGGGGACGGATACGCAGTATTTT	CAWTLSGGTDTQYF
TRBD1	TRBV2	TRBJ1-5	NA	TGTGCCAGCAGTGATTGGGACAGAAGCAATCAGCCCCAGCATTTT	CASSDWDRSNQPQHF
NA	TRBV2	TRBJ2-7	NA	TGTGCCAGCAGTGGGAGATACGAGCAGTACTTC	CASSGRYEQYF
TRBD2	TRBV14	TRBJ2-1	once	TGTGCCAGCAGCCAATATAGCGGGGTATACAATGAGCAGTTCTTC	CASSQYSGVYNEQFF
NA	TRBV4-1	TRBJ1-1	NA	TGCGCCAGCAGCCTACGCCGCGGGGCTCCGAACACTGAAGCTTTCTTT	CASSLRRGAPNTEAFF
NA	TRBV9	TRBJ2-3	NA	TGTGCCAGCAGCGTTAAATGGGAGGCCCACACAGATACGCAGTATTTT	CASSVKWEAHTDTQYF
NA	TRBV5-8	TRBJ2-5	NA	TGTGCCAGCAGCCCTTCCGTGGTGGTTACCGGAGGAGAGACCCAGTACTTC	CASSPSVVVTGGETQYF
NA	TRBV12-5	TRBJ1-1	NA	TGTGCTAGTGGTTCCCTGCCCCCGGTCGCTGAAGCTTTCTTT	CASGSLPPVAEAFF
TRBD1	TRBV5-4	TRBJ1-2	NA	TGTGCCAGCAGCCCTGACAGGGGGCGTGGCTACACCTTC	CASSPDRGRGYTF
NA	TRBV5-1	TRBJ1-5	NA	TGCGCCAGCAGCTTGGGGTCAGGCCAAAATCAGCCCCAGCATTTT	CASSLGSGQNQPQHF
NA	TRBV7-2	TRBJ1-1	NA	TGTGCCAGCAGCCACTACAGGAGCTACACTGAAGCTTTCTTT	CASSHYRSYTEAFF
NA	TRBV5-5	TRBJ2-7	medium-sized	TGTGCCAGCAGCTTAAGTTGGCAGGGGGGAGGCGAGCAGTACTTC	CASSLSWQGGGEQYF
NA	TRBV7-2	TRBJ1-5	NA	TGTGCCAGCAGCCCAGGGTCCGCTCAGCCCCAGCATTTT	CASSPGSAQPQHF
NA	TRBV4-1	TRBJ2-3	NA	TGCGCCAGCAGCCAAGCTACAGGGAGCACAGATACGCAGTATTTT	CASSQATGSTDTQYF
NA	TRBV30	TRBJ2-1	few	TGTGCCTGGGACAAGAGCTCCTACAATGAGCAGTTCTTC	CAWDKSSYNEQFF
TRBD1	TRBV4-3	TRBJ1-4	NA	TGCGCCAGCAGCCAAGAACGGGGGACAGGTGATGAAAAACTGTTTTTT	CASSQERGTGDEKLFF
TRBD2	TRBV15	TRBJ2-5	NA	TGTGCCACCAGTAACTTGGGACTACCGCAGGAGACCCAGTACTTC	CATSNLGLPQETQYF
NA	TRBV5-1	TRBJ2-4	few	TGCGCCAGCAGCTCTCGGGCAGGGGAGGGGAACATTCAGTACTTC	CASSSRAGEGNIQYF
TRBD1	TRBV6-5	TRBJ2-7	few	TGTGCCAGCAGTTACCAACCTGGGGACAGGGCCTACGAGCAGTACTTC	CASSYQPGDRAYEQYF
NA	TRBV10-2	TRBJ1-2	NA	TGCGCCAGCACGCAGTCATCGGGAGACGGCTACACCTTC	CASTQSSGDGYTF
NA	TRBV30	TRBJ1-5	NA	TGTGCCTGGAGTATAAGAGGAGGGAGTCAGCCCCAGCATTTT	CAWSIRGGSQPQHF
TRBD2	TRBV4-1	TRBJ2-1	NA	TGCGCCAGCAGCCAAGCCCGAGGGACTAGCGAATACAATGAGCAGTTCTTC	CASSQARGTSEYNEQFF
NA	TRBV10-3	TRBJ1-4	NA	TGTGCCATCAGTGAGTCGAGGGAGATTCTCGAAAAACTGTTTTTT	CAISESREILEKLFF
TRBD1	TRBV5-4	TRBJ1-2	NA	TGTGCCAGCAGCAGGGACAGGGGCAACTATGGCTACACCTTC	CASSRDRGNYGYTF
NA	TRBV30	TRBJ1-2	few	TGTGCCTGGAGTAAGGGGCAAAACAATGGCTACACCTTC	CAWSKGQNNGYTF
TRBD1	TRBV5-1	TRBJ1-2	NA	TGCGCCAGCAGCTCAACAGGGGGAGCTAACTATGGCTACACCTTC	CASSSTGGANYGYTF
NA	TRBV30	TRBJ1-4	few	TGTGCCTGGAGTGTAAACAGGGAAGGACTTTTCGGGAATGAAAAACTGTTTTTT	CAWSVNREGLFGNEKLFF
TRBD1	TRBV4-3	TRBJ2-4	NA	TGCGCCAGCAGCCAAGGACAGGGGAGCGCCAAAAACATTCAGTACTTC	CASSQGQGSAKNIQYF